Following are 19 T cell receptor beta chains from one sample sequenced in a study of cytomegalovirus exposure and HLA in healthy donors. A multiplex PCR was run with 60 Vbeta primers and 13 Jbeta primers. Generated by immunoSEQ multiplex PCR, the TCRdb table keeps only in-frame clones and is missing some. The sample carries 310,000 or so clones, roughly 89% recorded once. The sequencing input was PBMCs. Receptor source: a woman under 30 in good health and CMV-seronegative.

The rearrangement links TRBV2 to TRBJ2-5; 7 bases map to TRBD1. The J call may be in error: the DNA end matches TRBJ2-7 better. CDR3 length equals 13 residues. Looked up from germline, CDR1 is SNHLY and CDR2 is FYNNEI. CDR3 nucleotide sequence: TGTGCCAGCAGTGGACAGGGTGTTTACGAGCAGTACTTC. The encoded protein is CASSGQGVYEQYF.

Turning to this clone: The sample holds other DNA sequences that translate to the same CDR3. In DNA form, the CDR3 reads TGTGCCAGCAGCTTGGGGGGTGGAGGCTACGAGCAGTACTTC. Encoded protein: CASSLGGGGYEQYF. The rearrangement joins TRBV5-6 to TRBJ2-7; D is perhaps TRBD2 (5 bases). V was trimmed by 0 bases and J by 3 bases, leaving 10 bases between them. Germline V gene sequence: CDR1 SGHDT, CDR2 YYEEEE. This CDR3 contains 14 residues.

This chain connects TRBV7-2 to TRBJ2-3; D is undetermined. This CDR3 comprises 12 residues. V was cut by 6 bases and J by 4 bases, with 8 bases left in between. Germline V CDR1 and CDR2: SGHTA, FQGNSA. CDR3 sequence (DNA): TGTGCCAGCAGTTATAGTGCAGATACGCAGTATTTT. Translation: CASSYSADTQYF.

This clone was observed a few times. The chain joins TRBV7-6 to TRBJ2-6, with D uncertain. Trimming shortened V by 5 bases and J by 2 bases, and 10 bases separated the two germline ends. Germline loops: CDR1 SGHVS, CDR2 FNYEAQ. The CDR3 extends over 15 amino acids. The CDR3 region is CASSPVQAGANVLTF. In DNA form, the CDR3 reads TGTGCCAGCAGCCCGGTCCAGGCTGGGGCCAACGTCCTGACTTTC.

The chain recombines TRBV6-6 with TRBJ2-7; 12 bases map to TRBD2. The germline gives CDR1 MNHNY, CDR2 SVGAGI (reference sequence). V shed 6 bases and J 4 bases; nucleotides not matched to a gene: 7. The CDR3 spans 15 residues. CDR3 in amino acids: CASSQVGTSGYEQYF. The CDR3 region has the DNA TGTGCCAGCAGCCAGGTTGGGACTAGCGGGTACGAGCAGTACTTC.

V usage is TRBV2 and J usage is TRBJ2-5; 8 nucleotides line up with TRBD1. Trimming cost V 5 bases and J 5 bases; bases outside gene matches: 10. Germline CDR1 SNHLY, CDR2 FYNNEI. The length of the CDR3 is 15 residues. Here the CDR3 reads CASSFGQGPRETQYF. CDR3 in DNA: TGTGCCAGCAGTTTTGGACAGGGTCCTCGGGAGACCCAGTACTTC.

This chain uses TRBV12-5 with TRBJ1-6; no clear D. Looked up from germline, CDR1 is LGHNT and CDR2 is FRNRAP. V lost 2 bases to trimming and J lost 8 bases, with 16 bases between them. CDR3 size: 16 residues. The CDR3 here is CASGLPTRSGHSPLHF. The CDR3 DNA sequence: TGTGCTAGTGGTTTGCCTACCAGGTCCGGCCATTCACCCCTCCACTTT.

In this sample, this clone turned up once. The chain uses TRBV2 and TRBJ2-2; 10 bases are a match to TRBD2. The CDR3 runs to 16 residues. Germline assignment: CDR1 SNHLY and CDR2 FYNNEI. Trimming removed 6 bases from V and 1 base from J; junction bases left unmatched: 5. The CDR3 DNA follows: TGTGCCAGCAGCCGTAGCGGGGGGAGGAACACCGGGGAGCTGTTTTTT. Its protein product is CASSRSGGRNTGELFF.

The V gene is TRBV5-5, the J gene TRBJ1-4, with D possibly matching TRBD1 (5 bases). Germline lookup yields CDR1 SGHKS and CDR2 YYEKEE (reference sequence). The CDR3 is 17 amino acids. Trimming removed 5 bases from V and 3 bases from J, with 20 bases in between. CDR3 region: CASRAGQGIGSNEKLFF. Here the CDR3 DNA reads TGTGCCAGCAGGGCGGGGCAGGGAATTGGTTCTAATGAAAAACTGTTTTTT.

This clone was detected only once. The genes are TRBV5-1 and TRBJ2-1; 10 bases are shared with TRBD2. Looked up from germline, CDR1 is SGHRS and CDR2 is YFSETQ. Unmatched junction bases numbered 21, after V lost 2 bases and J lost 10 bases. The CDR3 runs to 19 residues. The CDR3 protein is CASSLRTSGASDGKGEQFF. CDR3 DNA: TGCGCCAGCAGCTTAAGAACTAGCGGGGCGAGTGACGGCAAGGGGGAGCAGTTCTTC.

In the case of this clone: One junction end disagrees with the germline gene, perhaps due to a read error. The chain recombines TRBV27 with TRBJ2-7; TRBD1 agrees at 11 bases. CDR3 size: 14 residues. Germline loops: CDR1 MNHEY, CDR2 SMNVEV (reference sequence). CDR3 sequence reads: CASSFGTGGYEQCF. The CDR3 nucleotides are TGTGCCAGCAGTTTTGGGACAGGGGGGTACGAGCAGTGCTTC.

The V gene is TRBV4-1, the J gene TRBJ2-5; TRBD1 matches at 9 bases. Unmatched junction bases numbered 3, after V lost 4 bases and J lost 0 bases. CDR1 is MGHRA, CDR2 YSYEKL, per germline. The CDR3 length is 15 residues. The CDR3 nucleotides read TGCGCCAGCAGCCCCGGGGACAGGGACCAAGAGACCCAGTACTTC. It codes for CASSPGDRDQETQYF.

The chain uses TRBV6-5 and TRBJ1-4, with D uncertain. The V end lost 4 bases, the J end lost 14 bases, and 26 bases lay between the germline ends. The CDR3 runs 16 residues. Germline values: CDR1 MNHEY, CDR2 SVGAGI. In nucleotides, the CDR3 is TGTGCCAGCAGTTCCGACTCTTTTCCAACCTCAAAAGAGCTGTTTTTT. Amino acids: CASSSDSFPTSKELFF.

This chain links TRBV10-3 with TRBJ2-6; 8 bases fit TRBD2. The length of the CDR3 is 17 residues. Germline trimming cut 6 bases from V and 1 base from J; bases unmatched to any gene: 8. Germline CDR1 reads ENHRY; CDR2 reads SYGVKD. In DNA form, the CDR3 reads TGTGCCATCAGCGGGGGGGCTTCTTATTCTGGGGCCAACGTCCTGACTTTC. Translation: CAISGGASYSGANVLTF.

Worth noting for this clone: Other DNA sequences within the sample encode an identical CDR3. The rearrangement uses TRBV2 and TRBJ1-1, with D possibly TRBD1 on 5 matching bases. The CDR3 length is 13 residues. Trimming left V 1 base short and J 5 bases short, with 8 bases between. Germline CDR1 and CDR2: SNHLY and FYNNEI. The CDR3 reads CASSEEGLTEAFF. In DNA form, the CDR3 reads TGTGCCAGCAGTGAAGAGGGACTGACTGAAGCTTTCTTT.

The gene calls are TRBV4-1 and TRBJ2-5; D may be TRBD1 (7 bases). V lost 4 bases and J 4 bases, leaving 22 bases between the germline ends. CDR3 length: 17 amino acids. Germline loops: CDR1 MGHRA, CDR2 YSYEKL. CDR3 region: CASSRNRGPDRAETQYF. The CDR3 DNA sequence: TGCGCCAGCAGCCGTAATCGGGGGCCAGACAGGGCAGAGACCCAGTACTTC.

V usage is TRBV2 and J usage is TRBJ1-1, with TRBD1 identical over 7 bases. Germline V gene lookup returns CDR1 SNHLY and CDR2 FYNNEI. CDR3 size: 13 residues. The trim removed 8 bases at V and 0 bases at J, leaving 3 bases unmatched. CDR3 protein: CASARGVNTEAFF. The CDR3 nucleotides are TGTGCCAGCGCCAGGGGGGTGAACACTGAAGCTTTCTTT.

CDR3 DNA sequence: TGTGCCAGCAGTGGCCTCCTAGCGGGGGGTTACAATGAGCAGTTCTTC. Translated: CASSGLLAGGYNEQFF. This chain links TRBV6-1 with TRBJ2-1; 11 nucleotides agree with TRBD2. V trimming: 4 bases; J trimming: 4 bases; junction bases outside the gene matches: 6. The CDR3 consists of 16 residues. Germline V gives CDR1 MNHNS, CDR2 SASEGT.

V is TRBV15 and J is TRBJ1-1, with D maybe TRBD1 (6 bases). Trimming removed 5 bases at V and 3 bases at J, with 13 bases between. This CDR3 comprises 14 residues. Germline V CDR1 and CDR2: LNHNV, YYDKDF (reference sequence). The CDR3 DNA follows: TGTGCCACCAGCGGGTTCAGGGGAGACACTGAAGCTTTCTTT. This sequence encodes CATSGFRGDTEAFF.